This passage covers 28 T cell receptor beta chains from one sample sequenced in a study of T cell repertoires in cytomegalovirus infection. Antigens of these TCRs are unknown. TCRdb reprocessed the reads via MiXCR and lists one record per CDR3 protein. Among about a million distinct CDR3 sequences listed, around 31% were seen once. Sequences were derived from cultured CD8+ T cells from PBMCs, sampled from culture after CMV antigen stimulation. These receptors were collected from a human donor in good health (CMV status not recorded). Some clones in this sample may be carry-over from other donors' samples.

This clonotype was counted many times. CDR3 residues: CASSSRRGEDTQYF. The CDR3 coding sequence is TGTGCCAGCAGTTCACGCAGGGGAGAAGATACGCAGTATTTT. This chain links TRBV12-3 or TRBV12-4 with TRBJ2-3, with D tentatively TRBD1 (6 bases). The CDR3 has 14 amino acids. V was clipped by 4 bases and J by 5 bases, with 13 bases between them.

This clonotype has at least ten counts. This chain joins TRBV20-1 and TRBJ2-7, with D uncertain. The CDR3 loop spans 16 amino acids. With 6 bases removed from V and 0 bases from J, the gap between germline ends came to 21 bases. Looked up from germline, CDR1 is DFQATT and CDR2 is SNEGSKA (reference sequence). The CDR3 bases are TGCAGTGCCCGCCTGGAGAAAGACGGGTACTCCTACGAGCAGTACGTC. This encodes CSARLEKDGYSYEQYV.

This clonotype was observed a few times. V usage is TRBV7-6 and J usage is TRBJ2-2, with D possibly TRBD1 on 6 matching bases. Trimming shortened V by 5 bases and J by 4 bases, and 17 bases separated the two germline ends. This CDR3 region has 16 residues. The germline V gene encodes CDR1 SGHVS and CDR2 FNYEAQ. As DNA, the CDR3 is TGTGCCAGCAGCCAATGGACAGATAGTGGCACCGGGGAGCTGTTTTTT. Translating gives CASSQWTDSGTGELFF.

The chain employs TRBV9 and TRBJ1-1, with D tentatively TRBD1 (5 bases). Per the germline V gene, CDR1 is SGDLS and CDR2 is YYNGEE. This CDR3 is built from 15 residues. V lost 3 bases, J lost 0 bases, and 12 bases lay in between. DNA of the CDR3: TGTGCCAGCAGCGCTCCGGGACCATTGAACACTGAAGCTTTCTTT. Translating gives CASSAPGPLNTEAFF.

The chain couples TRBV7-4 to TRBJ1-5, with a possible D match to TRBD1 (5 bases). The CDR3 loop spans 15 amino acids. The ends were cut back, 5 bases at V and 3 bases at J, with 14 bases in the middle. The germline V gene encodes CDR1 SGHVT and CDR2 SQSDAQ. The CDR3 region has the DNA TGTGCCAGCAGCACGACAGAGGACAACAATCAGCCCCAGCATTTT. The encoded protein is CASSTTEDNNQPQHF.

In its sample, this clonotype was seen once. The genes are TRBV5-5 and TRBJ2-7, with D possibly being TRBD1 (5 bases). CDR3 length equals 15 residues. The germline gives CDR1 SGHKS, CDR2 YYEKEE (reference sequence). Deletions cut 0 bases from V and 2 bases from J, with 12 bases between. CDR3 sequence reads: CASSLGRVSTYEQYV. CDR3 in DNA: TGTGCCAGCAGCTTGGGCAGGGTTTCCACCTACGAGCAGTACGTC.

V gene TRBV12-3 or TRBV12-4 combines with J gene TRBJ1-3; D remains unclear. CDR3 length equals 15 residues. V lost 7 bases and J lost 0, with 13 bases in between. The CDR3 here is CASKSSPSSGNTIYF. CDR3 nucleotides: TGTGCCAGCAAAAGTAGCCCCAGCTCTGGAAACACCATATATTTT.

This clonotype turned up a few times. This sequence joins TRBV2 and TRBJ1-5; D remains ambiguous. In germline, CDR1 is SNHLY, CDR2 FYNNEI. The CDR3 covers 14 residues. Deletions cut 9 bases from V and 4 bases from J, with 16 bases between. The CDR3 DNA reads TGTGCCAGTGATCCTTTTCCGGGTAATCAGCCCCAGCATTTT. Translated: CASDPFPGNQPQHF.

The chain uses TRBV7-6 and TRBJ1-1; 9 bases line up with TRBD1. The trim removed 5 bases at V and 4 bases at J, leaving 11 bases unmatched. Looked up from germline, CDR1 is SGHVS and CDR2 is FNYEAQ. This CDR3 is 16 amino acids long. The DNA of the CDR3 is TGTGCCAGCAGCCACCTCGGGACAGGGTATGGCACTGAAGCTTTCTTT. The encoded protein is CASSHLGTGYGTEAFF.

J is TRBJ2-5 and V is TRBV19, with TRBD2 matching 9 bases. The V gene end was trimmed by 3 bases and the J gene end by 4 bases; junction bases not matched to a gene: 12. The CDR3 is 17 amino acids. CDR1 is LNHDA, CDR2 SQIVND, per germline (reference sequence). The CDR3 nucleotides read TGTGCCAGTAGTATGGGGGCAGAACTAGCGGGTCGAGAGACCCAGTACTTC. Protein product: CASSMGAELAGRETQYF. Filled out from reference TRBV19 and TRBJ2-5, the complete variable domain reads DGGITQSPKYLFRKEGQNVTLSCEQNLNHDAMYWYRQDPGQGLRLIYYSQIVNDFQKGDIAEGYSVSREKKESFPLTVTSAQKNPTAFYLCASSMGAELAGRETQYFGPGTRLLVL.

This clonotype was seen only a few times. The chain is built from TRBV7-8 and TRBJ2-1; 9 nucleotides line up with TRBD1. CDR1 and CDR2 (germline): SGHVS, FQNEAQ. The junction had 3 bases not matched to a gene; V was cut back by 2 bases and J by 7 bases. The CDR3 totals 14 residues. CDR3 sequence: CASSLIGQGNEQFF. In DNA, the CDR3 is TGTGCCAGCAGCTTAATAGGACAGGGGAATGAGCAGTTCTTC. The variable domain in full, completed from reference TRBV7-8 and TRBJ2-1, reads GAGVSQSPRYKVAKRGQDVALRCDPISGHVSLFWYQQALGQGPEFLTYFQNEAQLDKSGLPSDRFFAERPEGSVSTLKIQRTQQEDSAVYLCASSLIGQGNEQFFGPGTRLTVL.

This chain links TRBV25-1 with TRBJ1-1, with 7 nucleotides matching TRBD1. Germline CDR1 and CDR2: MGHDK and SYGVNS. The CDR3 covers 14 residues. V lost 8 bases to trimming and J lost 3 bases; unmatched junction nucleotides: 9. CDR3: CASVPGGLYTEAFF. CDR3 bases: TGTGCCAGCGTGCCAGGGGGGTTGTACACTGAAGCTTTCTTT.

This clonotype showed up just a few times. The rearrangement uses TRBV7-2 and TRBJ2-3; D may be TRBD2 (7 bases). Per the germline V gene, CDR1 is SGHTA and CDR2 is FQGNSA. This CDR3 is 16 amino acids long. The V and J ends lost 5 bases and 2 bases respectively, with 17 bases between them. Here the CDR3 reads CASSPRGGLNTDTQYF. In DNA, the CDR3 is TGTGCCAGCAGCCCGAGGGGGGGGCTAAACACAGATACGCAGTATTTT.

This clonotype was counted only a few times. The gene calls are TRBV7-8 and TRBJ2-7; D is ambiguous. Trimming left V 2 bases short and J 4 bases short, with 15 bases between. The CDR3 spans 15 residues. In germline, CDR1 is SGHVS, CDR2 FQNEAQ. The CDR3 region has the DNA TGTGCCAGCAGCTTAATGGCGGTTGTCGGTTACGAGCAGTACTTC. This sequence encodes CASSLMAVVGYEQYF.

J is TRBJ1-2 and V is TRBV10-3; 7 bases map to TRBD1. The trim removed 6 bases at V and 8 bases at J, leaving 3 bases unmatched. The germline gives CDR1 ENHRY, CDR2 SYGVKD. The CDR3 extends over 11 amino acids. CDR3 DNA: TGTGCCATCAGGGACAGGTTGGGCTACACCTTC. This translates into CAIRDRLGYTF.

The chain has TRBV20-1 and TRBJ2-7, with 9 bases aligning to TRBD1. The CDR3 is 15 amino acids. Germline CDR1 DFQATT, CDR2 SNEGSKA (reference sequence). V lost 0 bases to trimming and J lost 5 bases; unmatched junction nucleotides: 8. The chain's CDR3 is CSARDRTGALHEQYF. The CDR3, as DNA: TGCAGTGCTAGAGACCGGACAGGGGCCCTCCACGAGCAGTACTTC.

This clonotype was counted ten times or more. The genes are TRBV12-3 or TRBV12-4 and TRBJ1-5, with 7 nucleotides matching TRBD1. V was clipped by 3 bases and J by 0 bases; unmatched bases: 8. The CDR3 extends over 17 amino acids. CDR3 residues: CASSLGTATDSNQPQHF. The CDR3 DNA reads TGTGCCAGCAGTTTGGGGACAGCTACTGATAGCAATCAGCCCCAGCATTTT.

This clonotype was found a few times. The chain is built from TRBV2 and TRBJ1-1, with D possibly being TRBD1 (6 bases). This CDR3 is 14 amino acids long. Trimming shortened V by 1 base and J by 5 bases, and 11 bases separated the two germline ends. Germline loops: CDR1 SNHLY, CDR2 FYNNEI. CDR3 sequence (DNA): TGTGCCAGCAGTGAAGAAAGAGGGACAACTGAAGCTTTCTTT. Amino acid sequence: CASSEERGTTEAFF.

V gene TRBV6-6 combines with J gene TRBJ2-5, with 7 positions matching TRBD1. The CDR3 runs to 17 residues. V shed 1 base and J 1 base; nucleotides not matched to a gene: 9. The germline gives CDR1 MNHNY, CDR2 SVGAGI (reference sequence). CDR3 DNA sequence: TGTGCCAGCAGTTACTGGGCCTCCGGGGACAGCCAAGAGACCCAGTACTTC. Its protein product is CASSYWASGDSQETQYF.

In DNA form, the CDR3 reads TGTGCCAGCAGTTTTGATGGTTCTGGAAACACCATATATTTT. This codes for CASSFDGSGNTIYF. This chain uses TRBV28 with TRBJ1-3; D gene unclear. The germline gives CDR1 MDHEN, CDR2 SYDVKM. The germline V and J ends were trimmed by 3 bases and 1 base, with 7 bases remaining between them. The CDR3 spans 14 residues.

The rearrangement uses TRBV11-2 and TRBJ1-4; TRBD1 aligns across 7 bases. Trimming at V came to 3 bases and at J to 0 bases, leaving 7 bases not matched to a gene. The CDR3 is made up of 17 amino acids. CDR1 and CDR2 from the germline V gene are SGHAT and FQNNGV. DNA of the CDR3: TGTGCCAGCAGCTTTCAGGGACAGCCGGCAACTAATGAAAAACTGTTTTTT. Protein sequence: CASSFQGQPATNEKLFF.

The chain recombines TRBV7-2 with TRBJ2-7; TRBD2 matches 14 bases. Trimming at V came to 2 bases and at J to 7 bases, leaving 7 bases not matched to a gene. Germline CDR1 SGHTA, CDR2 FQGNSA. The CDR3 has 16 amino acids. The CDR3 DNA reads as TGTGCCAGCAGCTTAAGACTAGCGGGGGGGCCCGGGGAGCAGTACGTC. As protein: CASSLRLAGGPGEQYV.

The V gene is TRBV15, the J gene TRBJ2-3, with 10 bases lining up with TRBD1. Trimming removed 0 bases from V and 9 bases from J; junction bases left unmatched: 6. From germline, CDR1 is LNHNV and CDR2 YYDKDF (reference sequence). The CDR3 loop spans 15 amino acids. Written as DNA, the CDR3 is TGTGCCACCAGCAGAGATGGGGGGACAGGGGACACGCAGTATTTT. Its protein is CATSRDGGTGDTQYF.

The CDR3 nucleotides are TGTGCCAGCAGTGAAGGACGTAGTTCCTCCTACGAGCAGTACTTC. Translating gives CASSEGRSSSYEQYF. The chain employs TRBV6-1 and TRBJ2-7; D call uncertain. Germline CDR1 and CDR2: MNHNS and SASEGT. Trimming removed 1 base from V and 0 bases from J, with 10 bases in between. The CDR3 runs to 15 residues.

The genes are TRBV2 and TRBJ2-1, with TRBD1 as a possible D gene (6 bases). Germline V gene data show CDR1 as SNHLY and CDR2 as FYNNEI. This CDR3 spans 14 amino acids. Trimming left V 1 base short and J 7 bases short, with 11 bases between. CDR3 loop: CASSEGGPGNEQFF. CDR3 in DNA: TGTGCCAGCAGTGAAGGGGGGCCCGGTAATGAGCAGTTCTTC.

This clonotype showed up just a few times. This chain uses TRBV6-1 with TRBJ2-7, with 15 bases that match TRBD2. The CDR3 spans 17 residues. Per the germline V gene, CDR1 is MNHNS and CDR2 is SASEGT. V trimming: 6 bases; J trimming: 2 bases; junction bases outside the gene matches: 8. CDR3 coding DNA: TGTGCCAGCAGGGGACTAGCGGGGGGCTCCCTTCCCTACGAGCAGTACTTC. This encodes CASRGLAGGSLPYEQYF.

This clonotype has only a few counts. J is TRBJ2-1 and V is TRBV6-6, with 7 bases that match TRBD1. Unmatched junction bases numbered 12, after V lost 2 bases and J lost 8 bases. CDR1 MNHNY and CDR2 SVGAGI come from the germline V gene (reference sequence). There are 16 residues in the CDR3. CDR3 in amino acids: CASSYGKERGLHEQFF. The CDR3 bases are TGTGCCAGCAGTTACGGCAAGGAAAGGGGGCTGCATGAGCAGTTCTTC.

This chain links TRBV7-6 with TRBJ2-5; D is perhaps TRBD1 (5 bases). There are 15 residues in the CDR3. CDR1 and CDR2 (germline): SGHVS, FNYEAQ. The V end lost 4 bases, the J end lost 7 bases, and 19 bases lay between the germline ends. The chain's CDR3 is CASSSPTERRWTQYF. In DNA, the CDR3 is TGTGCCAGCAGCTCGCCGACAGAAAGGCGATGGACCCAGTACTTC.